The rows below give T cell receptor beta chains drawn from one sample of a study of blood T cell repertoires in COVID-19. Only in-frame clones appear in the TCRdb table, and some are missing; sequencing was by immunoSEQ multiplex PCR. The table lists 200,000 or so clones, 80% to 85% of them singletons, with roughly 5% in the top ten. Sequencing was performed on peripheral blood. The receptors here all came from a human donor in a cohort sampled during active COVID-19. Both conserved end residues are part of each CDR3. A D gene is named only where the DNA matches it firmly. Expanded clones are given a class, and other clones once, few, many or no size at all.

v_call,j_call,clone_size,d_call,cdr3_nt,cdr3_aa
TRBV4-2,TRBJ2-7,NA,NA,TGTGCCAGCAGCCAAGCGGGTTACGAGCAGTACTTC,CASSQAGYEQYF
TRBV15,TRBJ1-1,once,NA,TGTGCCACCAGCAGAGACAGGCTGGACACTGAAGCTTTCTTT,CATSRDRLDTEAFF
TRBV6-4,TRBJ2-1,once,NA,TGTGCCAGCAGTGCCTCACTAGTGAGCAATGAGCAGTTCTTC,CASSASLVSNEQFF
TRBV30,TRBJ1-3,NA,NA,TGTGCCTGGAGTGTATCGGGTTACTCTGGAAACACCATATATTTT,CAWSVSGYSGNTIYF
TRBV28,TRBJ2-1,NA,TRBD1,TGTGCCAGCAGGGTTACAGGGGGCGTCTCCAATGAGCAGTTCTTC,CASRVTGGVSNEQFF
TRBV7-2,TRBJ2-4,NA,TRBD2,TGTGCCAGCAGCACCAACGGTGCTAGCGGGAGCCGGAACATTCAGTACTTC,CASSTNGASGSRNIQYF
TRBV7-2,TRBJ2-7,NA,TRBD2,TGTGCCAGCTTGAAGGGAGGGTCCTCCTACGAGCAGTACTTC,CASLKGGSSYEQYF
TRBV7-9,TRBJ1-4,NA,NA,TGTGCCAGCAGCTTAGTTGGGACTGCAACTAATGAAAAACTGTTTTTT,CASSLVGTATNEKLFF
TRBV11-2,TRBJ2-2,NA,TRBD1,TGTGCCAGCAGCTTAGGGACAGGGGGCGCGAACACCGGGGAGCTGTTTTTT,CASSLGTGGANTGELFF
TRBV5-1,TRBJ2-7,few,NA,TGCGCCAGCAGCTCCGGGACCTACGAGCAGTACTTC,CASSSGTYEQYF
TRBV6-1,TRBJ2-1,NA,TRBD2,TGTGCCAGCAGTGAAGGGATGGGACTAGCGGGAGCCGGCAATGAGCAGTTCTTC,CASSEGMGLAGAGNEQFF
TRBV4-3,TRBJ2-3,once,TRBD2,TGCGCCAGCAGCCAAGGACTAGCGGGCACAGATACGCAGTATTTT,CASSQGLAGTDTQYF
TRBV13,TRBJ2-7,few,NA,TGTGCCAGCAGCTTAGGCTTTGGGAGGGGGGACGAGCAGTACTTC,CASSLGFGRGDEQYF
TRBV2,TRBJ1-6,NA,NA,TGTGCCAGCAGTGAAATTCAGGGGCTAAATTCACCCCTCCACTTT,CASSEIQGLNSPLHF
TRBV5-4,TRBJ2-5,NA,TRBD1,TGTGCCAGCAGCTCGGGACAGGGCGAAGAGACCCAGTACTTC,CASSSGQGEETQYF
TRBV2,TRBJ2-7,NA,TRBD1,TGTGCCAGCAGTGCGGACAGGGGACACTACGAGCAGTACTTC,CASSADRGHYEQYF
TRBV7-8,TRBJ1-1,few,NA,TGTGCCAGCAGCTTAAGTTGGAGAAACACTGAAGCTTTCTTT,CASSLSWRNTEAFF
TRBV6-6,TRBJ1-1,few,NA,TGTGCCAGTGAACAGCAGAACACTGAAGCTTTCTTT,CASEQQNTEAFF
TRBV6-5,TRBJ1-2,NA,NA,TGTGCCAGCAGTAAACCAGGAAGCTTGGATGGCTACACCTTC,CASSKPGSLDGYTF
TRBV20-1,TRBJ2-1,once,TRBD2,TGCAGTGCTAGTTTCCCAGCGGGAGTAGTTTACAATGAGCAGTTCTTC,CSASFPAGVVYNEQFF
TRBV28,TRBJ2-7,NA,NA,TGTGCCAGCAGCCCATCTCGGGGTTTGGGATACTACGAGCAGTACTTC,CASSPSRGLGYYEQYF
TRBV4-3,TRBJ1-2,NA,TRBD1,TGCGCCAGCAGCCAAGGAGTGTCATCTGGGACAGCGATTAACTATGGCTACACCTTC,CASSQGVSSGTAINYGYTF
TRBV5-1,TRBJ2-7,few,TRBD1,TGCGCCAGCAAGGTCTGGGACAGGGTACTAGACGAGCAGTACTTC,CASKVWDRVLDEQYF
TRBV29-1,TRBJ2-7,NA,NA,TGCAGCGTTGAAAGTCAGGCCTACGAGCAGTACTTC,CSVESQAYEQYF
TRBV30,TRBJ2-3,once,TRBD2,TGTGCCTGGAGCCTTAGCGGGAGGGCAGATACGCAGTATTTT,CAWSLSGRADTQYF
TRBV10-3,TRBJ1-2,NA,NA,TGTGCCATCAGTGAGCCGGGGTCGGGCTATGGCTACACCTTC,CAISEPGSGYGYTF
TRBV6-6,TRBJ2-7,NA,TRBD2,TGTGCTACCCGAGGGACTAGCGTCTACGAGCAGTACTTC,CATRGTSVYEQYF
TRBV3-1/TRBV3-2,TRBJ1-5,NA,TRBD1,TGTGCCAGCAGCCAATCGGGACAGGGTTTTTTAAATCAGCCCCAGCATTTT,CASSQSGQGFLNQPQHF
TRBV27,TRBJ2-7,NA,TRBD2,TGTGCCAGCAGTCCGTCTAGCGGGAGTCTTACCTACGAGCAGTACTTC,CASSPSSGSLTYEQYF
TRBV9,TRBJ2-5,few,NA,TGTGCCAGCAGCGTAGGCGGAGCCCTAGAGACCCAGTACTTC,CASSVGGALETQYF
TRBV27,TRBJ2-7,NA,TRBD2,TGTGCCAGCAGTCCCCGACTAAGCGGGAGCTACGAGCAGTACTTC,CASSPRLSGSYEQYF
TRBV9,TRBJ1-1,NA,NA,TGTGCCAGCAGCGTCGGCCATAGGACAAACACTGAAGCTTTCTTT,CASSVGHRTNTEAFF
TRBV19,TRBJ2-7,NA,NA,TGTGCCAGTAGTATGGACTCAGGCGGCTACGAGCAGTACTTC,CASSMDSGGYEQYF
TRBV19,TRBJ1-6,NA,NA,TGTGCCAGTAGTATAGATCGTGGAGGTTCACCCCTCCACTTT,CASSIDRGGSPLHF
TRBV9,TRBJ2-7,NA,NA,TGTGCCAGCAGCGTAGCGCTAGCAAACGAGCAGTACTTC,CASSVALANEQYF
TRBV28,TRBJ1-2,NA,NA,TGTGCCAGCAGTCGACACCCTTCTAACTATGGCTACACCTTC,CASSRHPSNYGYTF
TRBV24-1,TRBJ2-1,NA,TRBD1,TGTGCCACCAGTGATCCCCGACAGGGGGCCTCCTACAATGAGCAGTTCTTC,CATSDPRQGASYNEQFF
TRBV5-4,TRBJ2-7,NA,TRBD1,TGTGCCAGCAGCTCCTCCGGGACAGGGGCCCTTGAGCAGTACTTC,CASSSSGTGALEQYF
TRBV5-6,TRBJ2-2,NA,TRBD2,TGTGCCAGCAACCTGGGGGGGGTACTCGGGGAGCTGTTTTTT,CASNLGGVLGELFF